This is a list of T cell receptor beta chains from one sample in a study of T cell responses to AZD1222 COVID-19 vaccine. Sequencing was performed with immunoSEQ multiplex PCR; in TCRdb, only in-frame clones are kept and a portion is missing. The table records about 130,000 clones, 70% to 90% of them present only once. Sequences were derived from peripheral blood, sampled on day 0 of AZD1222 vaccination. These receptors all come from an adult in good health. The conserved cysteine and the conserved F or W are not part of the CDR3 here. D genes are given only for firm matches. The size field is filled for only some rows; it gives once, few, many or a size class.

V gene	clone size	D gene	J gene	CDR3 protein
TRBV19	NA	NA	TRBJ1-3	ASTPPASGNTIY
TRBV12-3/TRBV12-4	NA	NA	TRBJ1-1	ASTPGTYTEAF
TRBV11-3	few	NA	TRBJ1-1	ASSLITGTEAF
TRBV14	NA	NA	TRBJ2-1	ASSQGTAYNEQF
TRBV7-2	NA	TRBD2	TRBJ2-1	ASSLAWGTNYNEQF
TRBV14	NA	NA	TRBJ1-6	ASSSQGPGSPLH
TRBV2	NA	NA	TRBJ1-5	ASTLRLFDSNQPQH
TRBV12-3/TRBV12-4	NA	TRBD1	TRBJ1-1	ASRLTGDTEAF
TRBV4-2	NA	TRBD1	TRBJ1-1	ASSVQGAGAEAF
TRBV16	few	NA	TRBJ1-1	ASSQSVSGVNPNTEAF
TRBV10-3	NA	NA	TRBJ2-7	AISAPAAGASYEQY
TRBV18	NA	NA	TRBJ1-2	ASSPAAASINYGYT
TRBV20-1	NA	NA	TRBJ1-2	STELNYGYT